This T cell receptor (beta chain) was recorded in a study of blood T cells in healthy people across ages. Study information: Template-switching capture recovered about one barcoded beta molecule per two T cells. Study-level results: Expanded clonotype changes were possibly confounded by unknown donor CMV status.

Turning to this clonotype: Antigen unknown.

Using a J-beta primer mix together with a sample-barcoded 5' primer, a second PCR was run for roughly 7 to 12 cycles. TCRdb ran MiXCR on the 5' RACE reads and lists one entry per CDR3 protein. This sample has hundreds of thousands of distinct CDR3 sequences, with 62% found just once. The CDR3 has 14 amino acids. Trimming shortened V by 5 bases and J by 6 bases, and 15 bases separated the two germline ends. Germline loops: CDR1 SGHVS, CDR2 FQNEAQ. The sequenced material came from blood. This receptor was taken from a young man in good health. V usage is TRBV7-8 and J usage is TRBJ2-3; maybe TRBD2 (5 bases). CDR3 loop: CASSLTLSSDTQYF. In DNA, the CDR3 is TGTGCCAGCAGCCTAACCCTCTCTAGCGATACGCAGTATTTT.